This TCR beta chain originates from a study of PD-L1 blockade in urothelial cancer. The CDR3 spans 14 residues. Trimming shortened V by 3 bases and J by 4 bases, and 12 bases separated the two germline ends. The germline gives CDR1 MDHEN, CDR2 SYDVKM. Using immunoSEQ multiplex PCR, the repertoire was profiled, and TCRdb retains in-frame clones only, with some absent. The sample has tens of thousands of clones, about 90% seen once; the top ten hold about 6.8%. Time point specified: peripheral blood 6 weeks after treatment start. Material: PBMCs, obtained around atezolizumab (anti-PD-L1) treatment. The origin of this receptor is a man in his 70s with urothelial cancer. The chain couples TRBV28 to TRBJ2-5; D ambiguous. CDR3 sequence reads: CASSFARVGETQYF. CDR3 coding DNA: TGTGCCAGCAGTTTTGCTCGCGTCGGAGAGACCCAGTACTTC.